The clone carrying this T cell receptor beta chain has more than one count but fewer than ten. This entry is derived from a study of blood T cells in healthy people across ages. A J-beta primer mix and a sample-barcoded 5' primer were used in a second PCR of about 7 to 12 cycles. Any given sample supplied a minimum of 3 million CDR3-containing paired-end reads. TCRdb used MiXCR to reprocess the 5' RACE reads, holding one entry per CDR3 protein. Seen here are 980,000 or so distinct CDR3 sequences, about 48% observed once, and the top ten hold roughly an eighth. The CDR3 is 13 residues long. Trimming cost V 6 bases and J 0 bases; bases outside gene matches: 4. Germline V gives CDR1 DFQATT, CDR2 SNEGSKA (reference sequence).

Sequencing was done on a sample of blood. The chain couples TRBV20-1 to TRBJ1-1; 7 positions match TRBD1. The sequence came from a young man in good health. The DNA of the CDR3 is TGCAGTGCCCCGGGACAGATGAACACTGAAGCTTTCTTT. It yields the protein CSAPGQMNTEAFF.